A single sample is the source of the 9 T cell receptor beta chains below, sequenced in a study of shared clonotypes between healthy human individuals. Repertoires were generated with immunoSEQ multiplex PCR, while TCRdb's copy carries only in-frame clones and drops some. The table has over a million clones, roughly 96% seen once. Sequencing input: naive CD4+ T cells sorted from blood. Subset: CD45RA+ positively selected. The receptors here all came from a man younger than 45 in good health.

The chain recombines TRBV28 with TRBJ2-3, with 8 bases aligning to TRBD2. With V trimmed by 5 bases and J by 4 bases, 14 bases remained unmatched. Looked up from germline, CDR1 is MDHEN and CDR2 is SYDVKM. The CDR3 consists of 17 residues. The CDR3 nucleotides read TGTGCCAGCAGTCCTCCGGGTCCGGGAGGGAGGCCAGATACGCAGTATTTT. Protein product: CASSPPGPGGRPDTQYF.

The chain couples TRBV6-6 to TRBJ2-1; D possibly corresponds to TRBD2 (6 bases). In germline, CDR1 is MNHNY, CDR2 SVGAGI (reference sequence). Trimming took off 5 bases at V and 8 bases at J, with 19 bases between the two ends. The CDR3 runs 15 residues. The CDR3 coding sequence is TGTGCCAGCAGTACCCCCGGGGGAGCGGGCGATGAGCAGTTCTTC. Translated: CASSTPGGAGDEQFF.

This clone occurred once. The chain uses TRBV2 and TRBJ1-2; D is ambiguous. V dropped 2 bases and J dropped 4 bases, with 14 bases sitting between them. Germline CDR1 reads SNHLY; CDR2 reads FYNNEI. The CDR3 consists of 15 residues. The CDR3: CASSEFHENGYGYTF. The CDR3 nucleotides are TGTGCCAGCAGTGAATTTCATGAGAACGGCTATGGCTACACCTTC.

J is TRBJ2-2 and V is TRBV29-1, with 9 bases matching TRBD1. Germline trimming cut 4 bases from V and 3 bases from J; bases unmatched to any gene: 9. CDR1 and CDR2 (germline): SQVTM, ANQGSEA. The CDR3 length is 16 residues. As DNA, the CDR3 is TGCAGCGTTGGGGGACCGGACAGGGGCGACACCGGGGAGCTGTTTTTT. It translates to CSVGGPDRGDTGELFF.

V and J are TRBV6-6 and TRBJ2-1; D ambiguous. Per the germline V gene, CDR1 is MNHNY and CDR2 is SVGAGI (reference sequence). The CDR3 extends over 11 amino acids. Trimming shortened V by 7 bases and J by 12 bases, and 13 bases separated the two germline ends. The CDR3 bases are TGTGCCAGCAAAATAGGCCGCGGGCAGTTCTTC. This encodes CASKIGRGQFF.

The V gene is TRBV10-3, the J gene TRBJ2-2, with TRBD2 matching 9 bases. This CDR3 contains 16 residues. Trimming took 9 bases from V and 7 from J; bases not matched to a gene: 15. Germline CDR1 reads ENHRY; CDR2 reads SYGVKD. In nucleotides, the CDR3 is TGTGCCATGGAGCGGGGGGACAGCAGAACAGGCGGGGAGCTGTTTTTT. It translates to CAMERGDSRTGGELFF.

The chain couples TRBV5-1 to TRBJ2-7; 7 bases map to TRBD1. The V segment lost 5 bases and the J segment 6 bases; nucleotides outside the gene matches: 8. The CDR3 is made up of 13 amino acids. The germline CDR1 and CDR2 sequences are SGHRS and YFSETQ. The CDR3 protein is CASSLGTASEQYF. The CDR3, as DNA: TGCGCCAGCAGTTTAGGGACAGCGTCCGAGCAGTACTTC.

The CDR3, as DNA: TGTGCCAGCAGCTTATATGGTCAAGACAGAGACTATGGCTACACCTTC. It codes for CASSLYGQDRDYGYTF. The rearrangement uses TRBV5-6 and TRBJ1-2; a weak D match, TRBD1 (5 bases). The CDR3 covers 16 residues. Germline CDR1 is SGHDT and CDR2 is YYEEEE. V was clipped by 2 bases and J by 3 bases, with 17 bases between them.

The genes are TRBV28 and TRBJ2-7; the D gene is possibly TRBD1 (5 bases). V lost 6 bases, J lost 6 bases, and 9 bases lay in between. CDR3 size: 11 residues. Germline V gives CDR1 MDHEN, CDR2 SYDVKM. The chain's CDR3 is CASRYRSEQYF. Written as DNA, the CDR3 is TGTGCCAGCAGGTACAGGTCCGAGCAGTACTTC.